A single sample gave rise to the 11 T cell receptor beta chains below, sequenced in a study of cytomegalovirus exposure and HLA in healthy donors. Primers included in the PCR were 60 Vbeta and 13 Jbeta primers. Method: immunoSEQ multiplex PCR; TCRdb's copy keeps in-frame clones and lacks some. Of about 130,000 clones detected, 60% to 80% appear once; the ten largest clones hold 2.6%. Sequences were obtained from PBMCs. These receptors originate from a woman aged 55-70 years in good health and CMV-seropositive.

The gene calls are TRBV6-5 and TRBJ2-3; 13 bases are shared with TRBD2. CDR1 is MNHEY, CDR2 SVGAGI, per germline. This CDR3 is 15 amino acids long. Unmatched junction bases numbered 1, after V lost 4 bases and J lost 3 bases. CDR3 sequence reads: CASSWGLAGTDTQYF. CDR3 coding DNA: TGTGCCAGCAGTTGGGGACTAGCGGGGACAGATACGCAGTATTTT.

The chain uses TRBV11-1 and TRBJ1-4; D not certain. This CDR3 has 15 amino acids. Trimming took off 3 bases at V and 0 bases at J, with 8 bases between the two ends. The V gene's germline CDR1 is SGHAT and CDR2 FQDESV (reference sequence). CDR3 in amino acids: CASSLGTATNEKLFF. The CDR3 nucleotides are TGTGCCAGCAGCTTGGGCACCGCAACTAATGAAAAACTGTTTTTT. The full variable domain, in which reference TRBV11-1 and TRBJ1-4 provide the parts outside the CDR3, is EAEVAQSPRYKITEKSQAVAFWCDPISGHATLYWYRQILGQGPELLVQFQDESVVDDSQLPKDRFSAERLKGVDSTLKIQPAELGDSAMYLCASSLGTATNEKLFFGSGTQLSVL.

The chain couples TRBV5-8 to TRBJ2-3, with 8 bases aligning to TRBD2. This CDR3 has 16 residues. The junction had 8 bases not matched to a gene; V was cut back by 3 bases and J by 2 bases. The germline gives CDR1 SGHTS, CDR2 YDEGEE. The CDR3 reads CASSSTGRGFTDTQYF. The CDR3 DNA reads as TGTGCCAGCAGCTCAACCGGGAGGGGTTTCACAGATACGCAGTATTTT.

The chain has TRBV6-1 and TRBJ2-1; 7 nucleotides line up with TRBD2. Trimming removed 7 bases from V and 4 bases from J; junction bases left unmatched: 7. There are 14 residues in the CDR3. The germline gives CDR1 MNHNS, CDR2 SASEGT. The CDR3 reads CASTLGGVYNEQFF. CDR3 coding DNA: TGTGCCAGCACCCTTGGGGGGGTATACAATGAGCAGTTCTTC.

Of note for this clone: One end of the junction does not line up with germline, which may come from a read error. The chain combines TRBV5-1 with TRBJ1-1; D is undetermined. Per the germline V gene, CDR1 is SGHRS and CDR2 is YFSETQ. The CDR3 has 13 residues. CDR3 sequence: CASRLGVNTEAFF. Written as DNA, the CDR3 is TGCGCCAGCAGGTTGGGAGTGAACACTGAAGCTTTCTTT.

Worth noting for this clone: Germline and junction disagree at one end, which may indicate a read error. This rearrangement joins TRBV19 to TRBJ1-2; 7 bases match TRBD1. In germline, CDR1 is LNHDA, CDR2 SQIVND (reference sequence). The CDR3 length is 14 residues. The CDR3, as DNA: TGTGCCAGTAGTGTAGAGGGATACAGGGGCGGCTACACCTTC. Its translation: CASSVEGYRGGYTF. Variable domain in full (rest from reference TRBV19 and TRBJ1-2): DGGITQSPKYLFRKEGQNVTLSCEQNLNHDAMYWYRQDPGQGLRLIYYSQIVNDFQKGDIAEGYSVSREKKESFPLTVTSAQKNPTAFYLCASSVEGYRGGYTFGSGTRLTVV.

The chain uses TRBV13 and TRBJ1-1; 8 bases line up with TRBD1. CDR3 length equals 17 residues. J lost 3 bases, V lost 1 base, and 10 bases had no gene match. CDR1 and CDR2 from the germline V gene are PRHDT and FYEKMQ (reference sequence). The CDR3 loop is CASSLEGGRGLDTEAFF. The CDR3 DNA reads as TGTGCCAGCAGCTTAGAAGGGGGCAGGGGGCTCGACACTGAAGCTTTCTTT.

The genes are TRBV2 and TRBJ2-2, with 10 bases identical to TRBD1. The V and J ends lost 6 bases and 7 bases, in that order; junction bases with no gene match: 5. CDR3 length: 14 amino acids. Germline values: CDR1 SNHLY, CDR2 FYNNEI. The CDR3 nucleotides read TGTGCCAGCAGCCTGGACAGGGGGAACGGGGAGCTGTTTTTT. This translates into CASSLDRGNGELFF.

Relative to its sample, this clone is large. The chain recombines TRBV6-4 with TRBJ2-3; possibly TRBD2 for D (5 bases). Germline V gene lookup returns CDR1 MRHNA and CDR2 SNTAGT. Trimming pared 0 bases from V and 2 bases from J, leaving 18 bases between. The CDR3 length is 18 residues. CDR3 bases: TGTGCCAGCAGTGACTCGCCAGGTGGGAGTTCCACCACAGATACGCAGTATTTT. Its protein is CASSDSPGGSSTTDTQYF.

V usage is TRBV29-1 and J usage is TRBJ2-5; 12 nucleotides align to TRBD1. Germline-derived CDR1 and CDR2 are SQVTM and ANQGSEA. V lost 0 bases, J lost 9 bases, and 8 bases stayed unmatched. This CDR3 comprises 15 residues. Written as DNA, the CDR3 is TGCAGCGTTGAAGATCCGGGACAGGGGGCGAGGCCCCAGTACTTC. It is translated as CSVEDPGQGARPQYF.

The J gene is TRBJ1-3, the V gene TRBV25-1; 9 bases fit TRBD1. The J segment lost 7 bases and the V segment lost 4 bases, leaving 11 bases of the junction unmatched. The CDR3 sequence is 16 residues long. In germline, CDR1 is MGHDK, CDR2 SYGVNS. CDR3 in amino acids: CASSAPPGQGGNTIYF. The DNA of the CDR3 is TGTGCCAGCAGTGCTCCTCCGGGACAGGGAGGGAACACCATATATTTT.